The rows below give T cell receptor beta chains drawn from one sample of a study of blood T cell repertoires in COVID-19. Assay used: immunoSEQ multiplex PCR; TCRdb lists only in-frame clones, some missing. In the table there are more than 200,000 clones, roughly 83% of which are singletons. Sequencing was done on a sample of peripheral blood. These receptors were collected from an elderly man with acute or convalescent COVID-19. CDR3s include the opening cysteine and the closing phenylalanine or tryptophan. A D gene is named only where the DNA matches it firmly. Not all rows give a size; the values are once, few, many and, for expanded clones, a class.

j_call	d_call	clone_size	v_call	cdr3_aa	cdr3_nt
TRBJ2-7	TRBD1	once	TRBV15	CATSRTGPYEQYF	TGTGCCACCAGCAGGACAGGGCCCTACGAGCAGTACTTC
TRBJ1-2	.	.	TRBV6-5	CASIGETLYGYTF	TGTGCCAGCATTGGTGAGACACTCTATGGCTACACCTTC
TRBJ1-1	TRBD1	.	TRBV10-3	CAISPGTENTEAFF	TGTGCCATCAGCCCCGGGACAGAGAACACTGAAGCTTTCTTT
TRBJ2-7	.	.	TRBV14	CASSQDSPRSYEQYF	TGTGCCAGCAGCCAGGACTCCCCCAGGTCCTACGAGCAGTACTTC
TRBJ1-1	.	.	TRBV5-1	CASSFNRELRAFF	TGCGCCAGCAGCTTTAACAGGGAATTGAGAGCTTTCTTT
TRBJ2-3	.	.	TRBV9	CASSPSGGLADTQYF	TGTGCCAGCAGCCCCTCAGGGGGGCTGGCAGATACGCAGTATTTT
TRBJ2-7	TRBD2	.	TRBV9	CASSVDTSGEQYF	TGTGCCAGCAGCGTAGACACTAGCGGTGAGCAGTACTTC
TRBJ1-1	.	.	TRBV19	CASMDGQMNTEAFF	TGTGCCAGTATGGATGGACAGATGAACACTGAAGCTTTCTTT
TRBJ1-4	TRBD1	few	TRBV5-1	CASSLAGGYEKLFF	TGCGCCAGCAGCTTGGCAGGGGGCTATGAAAAACTGTTTTTT
TRBJ1-4	.	.	TRBV4-2	CASSQESATNEKLFF	TGTGCCAGCAGCCAAGAAAGCGCAACTAATGAAAAACTGTTTTTT
TRBJ2-2	.	.	TRBV2	CASTNRASGTGELFF	TGTGCCAGCACTAACAGGGCGAGTGGCACCGGGGAGCTGTTTTTT
TRBJ2-7	.	.	TRBV12-1	CASSFPSMPAGVLRPCHEQYF	TGTGCCAGCAGCTTCCCCTCGATGCCGGCAGGGGTGCTGCGACCTTGCCACGAGCAGTACTTC
TRBJ2-1	TRBD2	.	TRBV18	CASSPRSPRTSIGNEQFF	TGTGCCAGCTCACCGCGGTCCCCACGGACTAGCATCGGCAATGAGCAGTTCTTC
TRBJ2-3	.	once	TRBV11-2	CASSFAGTQTQYF	TGTGCCAGCAGCTTTGCCGGGACTCAGACGCAGTATTTT
TRBJ1-5	TRBD1	.	TRBV19	CASSIDPRNRGGNQPQHF	TGTGCCAGTAGTATAGATCCTCGGAACAGGGGAGGAAATCAGCCCCAGCATTTT
TRBJ1-2	.	.	TRBV2	CASSEGEGYGYTF	TGTGCCAGCAGTGAAGGAGAGGGTTATGGCTACACCTTC
TRBJ1-6	TRBD1	medium-sized	TRBV27	CASSFGGGIYNSPLHF	TGTGCCAGCAGTTTCGGAGGGGGCATATATAATTCACCCCTCCACTTT
TRBJ1-2	.	.	TRBV5-6	CASSPSRHTYGYTF	TGTGCCAGCAGCCCTTCGAGACACACCTATGGCTACACCTTC
TRBJ1-4	.	.	TRBV18	CASSPHRRANEKLFF	TGTGCCAGCTCACCACATCGCCGGGCTAATGAAAAACTGTTTTTT
TRBJ1-3	TRBD1	.	TRBV6-5	CASSYSTGQGNTIYF	TGTGCCAGCAGTTACTCGACAGGGCAAGGAAACACCATATATTTT
TRBJ2-5	.	.	TRBV10-3	CAITRRFQETQYF	TGTGCCATCACGAGGCGGTTCCAAGAGACCCAGTACTTC
TRBJ1-2	.	.	TRBV28	CASSQQSGRGYTF	TGTGCCAGCAGTCAACAAAGCGGACGCGGCTACACCTTC
TRBJ1-4	TRBD1	.	TRBV6-1	CASSEGGTGRRTNEKLFF	TGTGCCAGCAGTGAAGGAGGGACAGGGAGGAGGACTAATGAAAAACTGTTTTTT
TRBJ1-2	TRBD1	.	TRBV6-1	CASSDGRGHGYTF	TGTGCCAGCAGTGATGGCAGGGGGCATGGCTACACCTTC
TRBJ1-5	.	few	TRBV19	CASSIGGGSGDNQPQHF	TGTGCCAGTAGTATAGGTGGGGGCTCCGGAGACAATCAGCCCCAGCATTTT
TRBJ1-5	TRBD1	.	TRBV2	CASSEEGTGNQPQHF	TGTGCCAGCAGTGAAGAGGGGACAGGGAATCAGCCCCAGCATTTT
TRBJ1-4	TRBD1	.	TRBV10-2	CASSDARTGTEKLFF	TGCGCCAGCAGTGATGCGCGGACAGGGACTGAAAAACTGTTTTTT
TRBJ2-2	.	.	TRBV3-1/TRBV3-2	CASSQDLGSRGFPGVRRPTGELFF	TGTGCCAGCAGCCAAGATCTTGGCTCTCGGGGGTTCCCGGGGGTTAGACGGCCTACCGGGGAGCTGTTTTTT
TRBJ2-7	.	.	TRBV6-5	CASSSPQGGVEDEQYF	TGTGCCAGCAGTTCACCCCAGGGGGGAGTGGAAGACGAGCAGTACTTC
TRBJ1-6	.	.	TRBV7-8	CASTSNRQVTSPLHF	TGTGCCAGCACCTCAAATAGGCAGGTTACGTCACCCCTCCACTTT
TRBJ2-5	.	.	TRBV5-1	CASSRGPEGETQYF	TGCGCCAGCAGCCGAGGACCGGAGGGAGAGACCCAGTACTTC
TRBJ2-1	TRBD2	.	TRBV11-2	CASSPLAGALSSYNEQFF	TGTGCCAGCAGCCCGCTAGCGGGGGCGCTGAGCTCCTACAATGAGCAGTTCTTC
TRBJ1-6	TRBD1	.	TRBV5-1	CASSLMDRALNSPLHF	TGCGCCAGCAGCTTGATGGACAGGGCCCTAAATTCACCCCTCCACTTT
TRBJ2-1	TRBD2	.	TRBV30	CAWSRYGRRETYNEQFF	TGTGCCTGGAGTCGGTACGGTCGGCGGGAGACCTACAATGAGCAGTTCTTC
TRBJ2-2	.	.	TRBV7-2	CASSLGQTNTGELFF	TGTGCCAGCAGCTTAGGGCAGACGAACACCGGGGAGCTGTTTTTT
TRBJ1-6	.	once	TRBV9	CASSVEGTGTYNSPLHF	TGTGCCAGCAGCGTAGAAGGCACCGGGACCTATAATTCACCCCTCCACTTT
TRBJ1-2	TRBD1	.	TRBV11-2	CASSLDRGRSYGYTF	TGTGCCAGCAGCTTAGATAGGGGGCGGAGCTATGGCTACACCTTC
TRBJ2-7	.	.	TRBV28	CASSGDSYEQYF	TGTGCCAGCAGCGGGGACTCCTACGAGCAGTACTTC
TRBJ2-3	.	.	TRBV9	CASSVGGTLSTDTQYF	TGTGCCAGCAGCGTAGGGGGCACATTAAGCACAGATACGCAGTATTTT
TRBJ1-1	TRBD1	.	TRBV19	CASSIDRRRQGDPPRAFF	TGTGCCAGTAGTATAGATCGAAGAAGGCAGGGGGACCCCCCCAGAGCTTTCTTT
TRBJ2-2	.	.	TRBV7-2	CASSLSQTNTGELFF	TGTGCCAGCAGCTTATCCCAGACGAACACCGGGGAGCTGTTTTTT
TRBJ2-7	TRBD1	.	TRBV9	CASSVGQGASYEQYF	TGTGCCAGCAGCGTTGGGCAGGGGGCGTCCTACGAGCAGTACTTC
TRBJ1-2	TRBD1	.	TRBV2	CASSMDRVGTNYGYTF	TGTGCCAGCAGTATGGACAGGGTAGGGACTAACTATGGCTACACCTTC
TRBJ2-7	.	once	TRBV3-1/TRBV3-2	CASSQGRGWVYEQYF	TGTGCCAGCAGCCAAGGGCGGGGATGGGTCTACGAGCAGTACTTC